The sequence of this TCR beta chain was determined in a study of blood T cell repertoires in COVID-19. Whole-study context: The analysed material was cDNA or gDNA that came from T cells, B-cell-depleted T cells, or PBMCs.

Authors' analysis steps: Quantification of nucleated cells was approximated via reference gene primer amplification. Sequencing was performed with immunoSEQ multiplex PCR; in TCRdb, only in-frame clones are kept and a portion is missing. V, J and clone size are taken as reported in that table, and D and trimming were inferred from the DNA itself. The table records around 130,000 clones, approximately 88% of them present only once. This CDR3 region has 13 residues. The germline V and J ends were trimmed by 4 bases and 2 bases, with 8 bases remaining between them. CDR1 is LNHDA, CDR2 SQIVND, per germline (reference sequence).

The sequenced material came from peripheral blood. The TCR was taken from an elderly woman with acute or convalescent COVID-19. The rearrangement uses TRBV19 and TRBJ1-2; D gene uncertain. The CDR3 here is CASSTTRNYGYTF. In DNA, the CDR3 is TGTGCCAGTAGTACGACAAGAAACTATGGCTACACCTTC.